This T cell receptor (beta chain) was recovered during a study of patients and donors after allogeneic stem cell transplantation. Germline lookup yields CDR1 SGDLS and CDR2 YYNGEE. Between the trimmed V and J ends, which lost 0 bases and 4 bases, there was a span of 11 bases. The length of the CDR3 is 15 residues. TCRdb processed the RT-PCR reads anew with MiXCR; each CDR3 protein has one entry. Among over 150,000 distinct CDR3 sequences listed, around 41% were seen once. Sequenced sample: blood, either unsorted or a sorted T cell fraction (not recorded which). The clonotype was recovered from a human donor who was either an allogeneic HSCT recipient or a stem cell or donor lymphocyte infusion donor (not recorded which). It is not recorded whose cells these are; they may come from a transplant donor. The genes are TRBV9 and TRBJ2-1; TRBD2 is a possible D gene (6 bases). CDR3 DNA sequence: TGTGCCAGCAGCGTAGGTCGGGAGCTATACAATGAGCAGTTCTTC. Translated, it gives CASSVGRELYNEQFF.